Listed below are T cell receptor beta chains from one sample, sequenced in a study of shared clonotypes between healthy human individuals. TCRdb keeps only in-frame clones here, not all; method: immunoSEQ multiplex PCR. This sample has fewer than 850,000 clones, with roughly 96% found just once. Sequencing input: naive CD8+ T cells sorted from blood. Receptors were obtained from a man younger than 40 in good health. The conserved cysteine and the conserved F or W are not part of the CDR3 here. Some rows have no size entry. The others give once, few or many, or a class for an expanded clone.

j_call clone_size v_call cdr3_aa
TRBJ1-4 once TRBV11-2 ASSYFEGGANEKLF
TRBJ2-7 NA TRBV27 ASRSGTGGQHEQY
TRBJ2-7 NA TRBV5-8 ASSGTAWSSYEQY
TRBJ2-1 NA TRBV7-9 ASSLDTMLVDEQF
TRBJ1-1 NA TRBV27 ASRSWRGPMNTEAF
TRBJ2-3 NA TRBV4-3 ASSQPSRDCRTDTQY
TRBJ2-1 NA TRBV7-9 ASSPRTSGAHNEQF
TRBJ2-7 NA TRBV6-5 ASSYQGLAQQY
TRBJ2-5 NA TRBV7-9 ASSLVGETQY
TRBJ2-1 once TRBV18 ASQGLAGAGYNEQF
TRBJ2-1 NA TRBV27 ASSLGVGSYNEQF
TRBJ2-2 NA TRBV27 ASRKGNRELF
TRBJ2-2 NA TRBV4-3 ASSQDGGRGTGELF
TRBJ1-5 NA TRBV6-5 ASSPGKHQPQH
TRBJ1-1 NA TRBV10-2 ASSEFTGNTEAF
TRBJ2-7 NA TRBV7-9 ASSLFRGDSYEQY
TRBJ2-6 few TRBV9 ASSVEGASGRFNEANVLT
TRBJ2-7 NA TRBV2 ASQGQDGVYEQY
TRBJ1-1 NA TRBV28 ASSRTASRAEAF
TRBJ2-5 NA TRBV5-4 ASSFEASETQY
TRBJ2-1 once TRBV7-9 ASSSRLAGRNEQF
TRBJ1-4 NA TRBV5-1 ASSWGQGATNEKLF
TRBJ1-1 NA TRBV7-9 ASSRGLNTEAF
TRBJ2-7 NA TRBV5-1 ASSLVGGNSYEQY
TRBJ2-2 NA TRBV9 ASSASGTGIGELF
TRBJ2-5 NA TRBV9 ASSVGWGGETQY
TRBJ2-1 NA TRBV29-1 SVESSGSRYEQF
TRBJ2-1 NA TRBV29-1 SVGRRDRVRYNEQF
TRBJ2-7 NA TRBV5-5 ASSSNPNGHSGYEQY
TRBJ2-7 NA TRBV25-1 ASSDYSTYEQY
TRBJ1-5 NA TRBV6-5 ASSSWGQPQH
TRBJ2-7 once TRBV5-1 ASSPDRGSPLPY
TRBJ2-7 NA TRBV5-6 ASSFGPNSYEQY
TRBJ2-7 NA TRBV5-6 ASSLNHRLYEQY
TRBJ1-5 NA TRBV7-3 ASSFRTSGSNQPQH
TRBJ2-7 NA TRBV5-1 ASSLRGDEQY
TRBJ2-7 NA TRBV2 ASRADTTYEQY
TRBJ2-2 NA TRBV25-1 ASSGGGTNTGELF
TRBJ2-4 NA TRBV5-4 ASSLVGTGGENIQY
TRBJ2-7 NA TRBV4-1 ASSQDVGQGSYEQY
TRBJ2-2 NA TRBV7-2 ASSLERTLNTGELF
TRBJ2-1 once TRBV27 ASSPQMTGTSGAGNEQF
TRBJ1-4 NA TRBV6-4 ASTRVNNEKLF
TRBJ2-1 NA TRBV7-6 ASSLLTGLAGINEQF